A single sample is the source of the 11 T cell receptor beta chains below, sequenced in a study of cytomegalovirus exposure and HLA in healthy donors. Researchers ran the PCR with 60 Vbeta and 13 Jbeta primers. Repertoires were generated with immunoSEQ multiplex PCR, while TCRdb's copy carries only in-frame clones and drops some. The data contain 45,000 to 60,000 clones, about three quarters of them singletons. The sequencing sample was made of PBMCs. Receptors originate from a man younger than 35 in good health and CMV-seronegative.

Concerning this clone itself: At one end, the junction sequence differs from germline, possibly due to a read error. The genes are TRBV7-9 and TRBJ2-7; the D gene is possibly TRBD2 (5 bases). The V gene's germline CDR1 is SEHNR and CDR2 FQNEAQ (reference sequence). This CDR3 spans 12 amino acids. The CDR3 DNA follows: TGTGCCAGCAGCCTCATCGGACTTTCAGCTGACTTC. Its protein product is CASSLIGLSADF.

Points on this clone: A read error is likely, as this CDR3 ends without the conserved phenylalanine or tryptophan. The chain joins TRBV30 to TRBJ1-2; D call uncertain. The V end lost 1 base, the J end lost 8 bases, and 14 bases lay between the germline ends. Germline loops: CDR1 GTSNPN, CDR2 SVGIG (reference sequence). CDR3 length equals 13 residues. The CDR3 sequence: CAWSDVRASGYTV. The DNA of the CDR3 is TGTGCCTGGAGTGACGTCCGGGCTAGCGGCTACACCGTC.

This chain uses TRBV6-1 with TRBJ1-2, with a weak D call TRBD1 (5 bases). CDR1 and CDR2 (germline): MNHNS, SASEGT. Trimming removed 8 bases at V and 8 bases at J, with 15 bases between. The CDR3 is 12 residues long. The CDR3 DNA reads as TGTGCCAGCGTCAGGGTTTCTCCCGGCTACACCTTC. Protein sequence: CASVRVSPGYTF.

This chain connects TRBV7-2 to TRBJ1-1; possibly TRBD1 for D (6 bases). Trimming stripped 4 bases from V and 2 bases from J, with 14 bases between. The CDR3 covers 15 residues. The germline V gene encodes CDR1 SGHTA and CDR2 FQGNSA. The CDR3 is CASSSQGYRNTEAFF. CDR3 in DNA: TGTGCCAGCAGCTCGCAGGGGTATAGAAACACTGAAGCTTTCTTT.

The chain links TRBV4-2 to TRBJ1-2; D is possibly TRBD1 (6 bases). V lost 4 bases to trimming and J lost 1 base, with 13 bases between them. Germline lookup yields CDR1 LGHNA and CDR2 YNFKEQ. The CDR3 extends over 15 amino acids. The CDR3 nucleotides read TGTGCCAGCAGCCCGGACAGACAAGTTAACTATGGCTACACCTTC. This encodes CASSPDRQVNYGYTF.

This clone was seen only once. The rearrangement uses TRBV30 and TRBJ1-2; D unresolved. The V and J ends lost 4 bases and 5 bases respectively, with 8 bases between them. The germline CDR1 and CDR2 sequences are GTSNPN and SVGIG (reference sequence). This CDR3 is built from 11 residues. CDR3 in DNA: TGTGCCTGGACCAGATCTTATGGCTACACCTTC. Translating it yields CAWTRSYGYTF.

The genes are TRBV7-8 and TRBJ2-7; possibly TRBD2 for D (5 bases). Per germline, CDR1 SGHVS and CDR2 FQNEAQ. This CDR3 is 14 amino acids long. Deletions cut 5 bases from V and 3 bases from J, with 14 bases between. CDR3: CASSSGVKGYEQYF. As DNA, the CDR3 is TGTGCCAGCAGCAGCGGTGTAAAAGGCTACGAGCAGTACTTC.

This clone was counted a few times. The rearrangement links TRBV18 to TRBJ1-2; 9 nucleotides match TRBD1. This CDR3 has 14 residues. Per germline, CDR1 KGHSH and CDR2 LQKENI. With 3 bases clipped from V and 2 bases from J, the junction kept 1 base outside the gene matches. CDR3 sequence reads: CASSPGQGNYGYTF. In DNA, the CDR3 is TGTGCCAGCTCACCCGGACAGGGGAACTATGGCTACACCTTC.

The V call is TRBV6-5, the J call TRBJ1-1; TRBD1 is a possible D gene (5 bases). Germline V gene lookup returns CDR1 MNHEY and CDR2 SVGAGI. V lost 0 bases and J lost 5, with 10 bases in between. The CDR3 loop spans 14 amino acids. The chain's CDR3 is CASSYSSGATEAFF. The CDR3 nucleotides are TGTGCCAGCAGTTACTCGAGCGGGGCAACTGAAGCTTTCTTT.

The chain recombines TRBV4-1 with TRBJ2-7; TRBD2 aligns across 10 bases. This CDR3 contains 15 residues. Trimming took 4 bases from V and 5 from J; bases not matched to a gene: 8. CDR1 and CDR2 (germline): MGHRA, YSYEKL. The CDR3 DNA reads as TGCGCCAGCAGCCCTTACGGACTAGCGGTCGACGAGCAGTACTTC. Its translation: CASSPYGLAVDEQYF.

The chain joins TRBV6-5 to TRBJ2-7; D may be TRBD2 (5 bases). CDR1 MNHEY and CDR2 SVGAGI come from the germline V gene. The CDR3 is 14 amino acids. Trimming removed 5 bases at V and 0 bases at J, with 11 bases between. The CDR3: CASSQQDSSYEQYF. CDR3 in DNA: TGTGCCAGCAGTCAGCAGGACTCCTCCTACGAGCAGTACTTC.